Listed below are T cell receptor beta chains from one sample, sequenced in a study of cytomegalovirus exposure and HLA in healthy donors. Clones were read by immunoSEQ multiplex PCR, and TCRdb kept only the in-frame ones, dropping some. Of 90,000 to 150,000 clones in the sample, 60% to 85% are singletons; the top ten hold roughly 3%. The sample consisted of PBMCs. These receptor sequences come from a female donor in good health and CMV-seronegative. CDR3s include the opening cysteine and the closing phenylalanine or tryptophan. Fields, in order: V gene, clone size, CDR3 protein. Rows may omit the clone size; those that give it use once, few, many or a size class.

V gene: TRBV30
clone size: once
CDR3 protein: CAGAFGGALFSDTQYF

V gene: TRBV5-1
clone size: NA
CDR3 protein: CASSPGQSNQPQHF

V gene: TRBV27
clone size: NA
CDR3 protein: CASSLDGGLSYEQYF

V gene: TRBV7-9
clone size: NA
CDR3 protein: CSGRVGNTEAFF

V gene: TRBV5-1
clone size: NA
CDR3 protein: CASSLGQQSDTIYF

V gene: TRBV11-2
clone size: NA
CDR3 protein: CASSSSSGHRYEQYF

V gene: TRBV27
clone size: NA
CDR3 protein: CASSPEGVLNSPLHF

V gene: TRBV18
clone size: few
CDR3 protein: CASSPLGGMNTEAFF

V gene: TRBV7-2
clone size: NA
CDR3 protein: CASSLGVSTEAFF

V gene: TRBV6-5
clone size: NA
CDR3 protein: CASSESGETDTQYF

V gene: TRBV2
clone size: NA
CDR3 protein: CASSDRGMGYTF

V gene: TRBV7-3
clone size: NA
CDR3 protein: CASSRRAGGRDTQYF

V gene: TRBV5-4
clone size: NA
CDR3 protein: CASSLIGWGSGPYEQYF

V gene: TRBV2
clone size: few
CDR3 protein: CASRGDRTEQYF

V gene: TRBV9
clone size: NA
CDR3 protein: CASSYRGDPPNTGELFF

V gene: TRBV5-1
clone size: few
CDR3 protein: CASSLGRGSRGYTF

V gene: TRBV29-1
clone size: few
CDR3 protein: CSVEDRSPLHF

V gene: TRBV30
clone size: once
CDR3 protein: CAWIGIGTGRDYGYTF

V gene: TRBV4-3
clone size: NA
CDR3 protein: CASSQPDRDTSGELFF

V gene: TRBV11-2
clone size: NA
CDR3 protein: CASSTGLAGNEQFF

V gene: TRBV7-8
clone size: once
CDR3 protein: CASSLETGSGDSPLHF

V gene: TRBV7-2
clone size: NA
CDR3 protein: CASRQDWLGIQYF

V gene: TRBV6-5
clone size: few
CDR3 protein: CASSRRVSADTIYF

V gene: TRBV11-2
clone size: NA
CDR3 protein: CASSLITGQGNEQFF

V gene: TRBV14
clone size: few
CDR3 protein: CASSQVWGGEHEKLFF

V gene: TRBV7-2
clone size: NA
CDR3 protein: CASSPDRATNEKLFF

V gene: TRBV7-9
clone size: NA
CDR3 protein: CASSLVLGIITDTQYF

V gene: TRBV7-9
clone size: NA
CDR3 protein: CASTDTVYSNEQFF

V gene: TRBV18
clone size: NA
CDR3 protein: CASSPPWADRGRNYGYTF

V gene: TRBV25-1
clone size: once
CDR3 protein: CASSDQGHSPLHF

V gene: TRBV7-2
clone size: NA
CDR3 protein: CASSSTADIQYF

V gene: TRBV14
clone size: NA
CDR3 protein: CASSPKDRGYEQFF

V gene: TRBV2
clone size: NA
CDR3 protein: CASSESWGRARHGYTF

V gene: TRBV5-4
clone size: NA
CDR3 protein: CASSLDPGAGTGELFF

V gene: TRBV11-2
clone size: NA
CDR3 protein: CASSPGLGTGTSTEAFF

V gene: TRBV9
clone size: NA
CDR3 protein: CASSAHSGVNEQFF

V gene: TRBV11-3
clone size: once
CDR3 protein: CASSWTHYRTYEQYF

V gene: TRBV6-1
clone size: few
CDR3 protein: CASSEGAGRAYEQYF

V gene: TRBV7-8
clone size: many
CDR3 protein: CASSLSGGNFVTEAFF

V gene: TRBV7-9
clone size: NA
CDR3 protein: CASSLMSENQETQYF

V gene: TRBV25-1
clone size: NA
CDR3 protein: CASSETGKNSPLHF

V gene: TRBV5-4
clone size: NA
CDR3 protein: CASSHRGPSSYNSPLHF

V gene: TRBV25-1
clone size: NA
CDR3 protein: CASSEIGGLETQYF

V gene: TRBV4-2
clone size: NA
CDR3 protein: CASSRPSFGGVPYEQYF

V gene: TRBV7-2
clone size: NA
CDR3 protein: CASSLVFRGYTF

V gene: TRBV6-5
clone size: NA
CDR3 protein: CASRTGTRHGHTF

V gene: TRBV7-9
clone size: NA
CDR3 protein: CASTLLAGGNEQFF

V gene: TRBV30
clone size: NA
CDR3 protein: CAWSVSGGGYGYTF

V gene: TRBV18
clone size: NA
CDR3 protein: CASSSGQERGYTF

V gene: TRBV7-2
clone size: NA
CDR3 protein: CASSPSGQGLRREAFF